A selection of T cell receptor beta chains follows, all from one sample in a study of regulatory T cells in long-lasting Graves disease. TCRdb passed the multiplex PCR reads through MiXCR, listing each CDR3 protein once. The sample gives 400,000 to 500,000 distinct CDR3 sequences, approximately 15% of which show up once; about 8.3% is in the top ten. The same data also went into a second study, on T cells in Graves' hyperthyroidism and ophthalmopathy.

The source material was peripheral blood mononuclear cells (PBMCs), sampled at new diagnosis, from a patient treated with antithyroid drugs. The receptor source for this set is a woman in her thirties or forties with Graves disease. Each CDR3 is given with its conserved first and last residue. Each record gives: D gene, V gene, J gene, clone size, CDR3 DNA, CDR3 protein. The D gene is left open where the match is weak. Expanded clones get a size class; other rows say once, few or many, or leave the size out.

D gene: -; V gene: TRBV29-1; J gene: TRBJ1-1; clone size: many; CDR3 DNA: TGCAGCGTTGCCTCGAGCAGCTTGAACACTGAAGCTTTCTTT; CDR3 protein: CSVASSSLNTEAFF
D gene: -; V gene: TRBV28; J gene: TRBJ1-6; clone size: many; CDR3 DNA: TGTGCCAGCAGTTGGTCGGGGGTCTATAATTCACCCCTCCACTTT; CDR3 protein: CASSWSGVYNSPLHF
D gene: TRBD2; V gene: TRBV5-1; J gene: TRBJ2-1; clone size: -; CDR3 DNA: TGCGCCAGCAGCGAGGGACTAGCGGGAGTGGCCTACAATGAGCAGTTCTTC; CDR3 protein: CASSEGLAGVAYNEQFF
D gene: -; V gene: TRBV7-9; J gene: TRBJ1-4; clone size: few; CDR3 DNA: TGTGCCAGCAGCTTAACTCCAACTAATGAAAAACTGTTTTTT; CDR3 protein: CASSLTPTNEKLFF
D gene: TRBD1; V gene: TRBV6-5; J gene: TRBJ1-6; clone size: -; CDR3 DNA: TGTGCCAGCAGTTTGTCACAGGGGAGTCATAATTCACCCCTCCACTTT; CDR3 protein: CASSLSQGSHNSPLHF
D gene: -; V gene: TRBV19; J gene: TRBJ1-1; clone size: few; CDR3 DNA: TGTGCCAGTAGTATAGATCTGGGAGCTTTCTTT; CDR3 protein: CASSIDLGAFF
D gene: -; V gene: TRBV7-2; J gene: TRBJ2-7; clone size: many; CDR3 DNA: TGTGCCAGCAGCTTCCAGCAGTCCTACGAGCAGTACTTC; CDR3 protein: CASSFQQSYEQYF
D gene: -; V gene: TRBV5-1; J gene: TRBJ2-1; clone size: many; CDR3 DNA: TGCGCCAGCAGCTTGTGGGGGGGGGTGACAGTCCAGGGGAAATACAATGAGCAGTTCTTC; CDR3 protein: CASSLWGGVTVQGKYNEQFF
D gene: -; V gene: TRBV27; J gene: TRBJ2-1; clone size: many; CDR3 DNA: TGTGCCAGCAGTGCTAACAGTTACAATGAGCAGTTCTTC; CDR3 protein: CASSANSYNEQFF
D gene: TRBD1; V gene: TRBV15; J gene: TRBJ2-7; clone size: many; CDR3 DNA: TGTGCCACCAGCAAGGGGACAGGACTTTTCTACGAGCAGTACTTC; CDR3 protein: CATSKGTGLFYEQYF
D gene: -; V gene: TRBV9; J gene: TRBJ2-2; clone size: many; CDR3 DNA: TGTGCCAGCAGCGTAGGTGGGGGCTCGGTCGGGGAGCTGTTTTTT; CDR3 protein: CASSVGGGSVGELFF
D gene: TRBD1; V gene: TRBV27; J gene: TRBJ1-2; clone size: many; CDR3 DNA: TGTGCCAGCAGTGCACAGGGGGCTGGGGGCTATGGCTACACCTTC; CDR3 protein: CASSAQGAGGYGYTF
D gene: -; V gene: TRBV11-2; J gene: TRBJ2-1; clone size: many; CDR3 DNA: TGTGCCAGCAGCTTCTCCAGCGGTTCCTACAATGAGCAGTTCTTC; CDR3 protein: CASSFSSGSYNEQFF
D gene: -; V gene: TRBV20-1; J gene: TRBJ2-3; clone size: -; CDR3 DNA: TGCAGTGCTAGGACAGGCACAGATACGCAGTATTTT; CDR3 protein: CSARTGTDTQYF
D gene: -; V gene: TRBV3-1; J gene: TRBJ2-1; clone size: -; CDR3 DNA: TGTGCCAGCAGCCCTGCTGCGTCCTACAATGAGCAGTTCTTC; CDR3 protein: CASSPAASYNEQFF
D gene: -; V gene: TRBV25-1; J gene: TRBJ2-5; clone size: few; CDR3 DNA: TGTGCCAGCAGTGAATGGGACCGAGGGATGGAGACCCAGTACTTC; CDR3 protein: CASSEWDRGMETQYF
D gene: TRBD1; V gene: TRBV6-2/TRBV6-3; J gene: TRBJ2-1; clone size: many; CDR3 DNA: TGTGCCAGCAGTGAAGAAGGGGGACAGGGGCTTTCCGGGGAGCAGTTCTTC; CDR3 protein: CASSEEGGQGLSGEQFF
D gene: TRBD2; V gene: TRBV9; J gene: TRBJ2-1; clone size: few; CDR3 DNA: TGTGCCAGCAGCGTAGCTTTGACTAGCGGGAAATACAATGAGCAGTTCTTC; CDR3 protein: CASSVALTSGKYNEQFF
D gene: -; V gene: TRBV14; J gene: TRBJ2-7; clone size: many; CDR3 DNA: TGTGCCAGCAGCCAAGGTCTGGGGGAATCTTACGAGCAGTACTTC; CDR3 protein: CASSQGLGESYEQYF
D gene: TRBD1; V gene: TRBV14; J gene: TRBJ1-2; clone size: -; CDR3 DNA: TGTGCCAGCAGCCAGGACAGGAGCGTCTATGGCTACGCCTTC; CDR3 protein: CASSQDRSVYGYAF
D gene: -; V gene: TRBV6-2/TRBV6-3; J gene: TRBJ2-7; clone size: many; CDR3 DNA: TGTGCCAGCAGTTACCAGGGAGGGGGGGCCTACGAGCAGTACTTC; CDR3 protein: CASSYQGGGAYEQYF
D gene: TRBD1; V gene: TRBV24-1; J gene: TRBJ2-1; clone size: many; CDR3 DNA: TGTGCCACCAGTGACCTAAGGGACAGGGAGGATGAGCAGTTCTTC; CDR3 protein: CATSDLRDREDEQFF
D gene: TRBD1; V gene: TRBV3-1; J gene: TRBJ2-5; clone size: -; CDR3 DNA: TGTGCCAGCAGCCAATCGGACAGGTTGGGGACCCAGTACTTC; CDR3 protein: CASSQSDRLGTQYF
D gene: TRBD2; V gene: TRBV12-3/TRBV12-4; J gene: TRBJ2-7; clone size: many; CDR3 DNA: TGTGCCAGCAGCCCGGGGGGTGCGGGAGGTTACGAGCAGTACTTC; CDR3 protein: CASSPGGAGGYEQYF
D gene: TRBD1; V gene: TRBV19; J gene: TRBJ2-7; clone size: many; CDR3 DNA: TGTGCCAGTAGTCAGACAGGGGCCTACTACGAGCAGTACTTC; CDR3 protein: CASSQTGAYYEQYF
D gene: TRBD2; V gene: TRBV11-2; J gene: TRBJ2-7; clone size: -; CDR3 DNA: TGTGCCAGCAGCTTAGGGGTAGCGGGAGAGTCCTACGAGCAGTACTTC; CDR3 protein: CASSLGVAGESYEQYF
D gene: TRBD1; V gene: TRBV29-1; J gene: TRBJ1-2; clone size: many; CDR3 DNA: TGCAGCGTAGGGACAGATGGCTACACCTTC; CDR3 protein: CSVGTDGYTF
D gene: TRBD1; V gene: TRBV6-2/TRBV6-3; J gene: TRBJ2-1; clone size: -; CDR3 DNA: TGTGCCAGCAGGACAGGGGGCGGCGCCTACAATGAGCAGTTCTTC; CDR3 protein: CASRTGGGAYNEQFF
D gene: TRBD2; V gene: TRBV30; J gene: TRBJ2-2; clone size: many; CDR3 DNA: TGTGCCGGCCCCCGCGGGAGTGGTACCGGGGAGCTGTTTTTT; CDR3 protein: CAGPRGSGTGELFF
D gene: -; V gene: TRBV20-1; J gene: TRBJ2-7; clone size: -; CDR3 DNA: TGCAGTGCGACCGGGACTGAGACCTACGAGCAGTACTTC; CDR3 protein: CSATGTETYEQYF
D gene: TRBD2; V gene: TRBV10-3; J gene: TRBJ2-7; clone size: -; CDR3 DNA: TGTGCCATCAGAAGCCCCGGGACTAGCGGGATTTACGAGCAGCACTTC; CDR3 protein: CAIRSPGTSGIYEQHF
D gene: TRBD2; V gene: TRBV29-1; J gene: TRBJ2-1; clone size: few; CDR3 DNA: TGCAGCGTTACCCTCCGCGACAACCTACGGGAGGGAATCAATGAGCAGTTCTTC; CDR3 protein: CSVTLRDNLREGINEQFF
D gene: -; V gene: TRBV28; J gene: TRBJ2-6; clone size: many; CDR3 DNA: TGTGCCAGCAGCTTTTACGGGGACTCTGGGGCCAACGTCCTGACTTTC; CDR3 protein: CASSFYGDSGANVLTF
D gene: -; V gene: TRBV7-2; J gene: TRBJ2-2; clone size: once; CDR3 DNA: TGTGCCAGCAGCTTAGCCTCCGGGGCCGGGGAGCTGCTTTTT; CDR3 protein: CASSLASGAGELLF
D gene: TRBD2; V gene: TRBV12-3/TRBV12-4; J gene: TRBJ2-7; clone size: many; CDR3 DNA: TGTGCCAGCAGTAGGACTAGCGGGAGTACCGAGCAGTACTTC; CDR3 protein: CASSRTSGSTEQYF
D gene: TRBD2; V gene: TRBV5-1; J gene: TRBJ2-1; clone size: few; CDR3 DNA: TGCGCCAGCAGCTTGGATGTTGGGAGCGGGAGGCCCTCCTACAATGAGCAGTTCTTC; CDR3 protein: CASSLDVGSGRPSYNEQFF
D gene: -; V gene: TRBV2; J gene: TRBJ2-1; clone size: -; CDR3 DNA: TGTGCCAGCAGACCAGGCCTGGGGACCAGCTACAATGAGCAGTTCTTC; CDR3 protein: CASRPGLGTSYNEQFF
D gene: -; V gene: TRBV20-1; J gene: TRBJ1-2; clone size: many; CDR3 DNA: TGCAGTGCTAGAGATCGAGGGCAGGCTCGAACCAGGGGCTACACCTTC; CDR3 protein: CSARDRGQARTRGYTF
D gene: -; V gene: TRBV19; J gene: TRBJ1-1; clone size: many; CDR3 DNA: TGTGCCAGTAGTGCGGACACCGTTCTGAACACTGAAGCTTTCTTT; CDR3 protein: CASSADTVLNTEAFF
D gene: TRBD2; V gene: TRBV2; J gene: TRBJ2-1; clone size: few; CDR3 DNA: TGTGCCAGCAGTTTGGGACTATTGCGTGAGCAGTTCTTC; CDR3 protein: CASSLGLLREQFF
D gene: -; V gene: TRBV6-2/TRBV6-3; J gene: TRBJ2-6; clone size: many; CDR3 DNA: TGTGCCAGCAGTTACTCGAAGGATGACTGGGCCAACGTCCTGACTTTC; CDR3 protein: CASSYSKDDWANVLTF
D gene: -; V gene: TRBV18; J gene: TRBJ1-2; clone size: few; CDR3 DNA: TGTGCCAGCTCACCCCAAGACAGGACAGCTAACTATGGCTACACCTTC; CDR3 protein: CASSPQDRTANYGYTF
D gene: TRBD1; V gene: TRBV18; J gene: TRBJ1-6; clone size: few; CDR3 DNA: TGTGCCAGCTCACATACCGGGACAGGGGAGATTTCACCCCTCCACTTT; CDR3 protein: CASSHTGTGEISPLHF
D gene: -; V gene: TRBV19; J gene: TRBJ2-7; clone size: -; CDR3 DNA: TGTGCCAGTTCCCCCGAACTTTCCTACGAGCAGTACTTC; CDR3 protein: CASSPELSYEQYF
D gene: TRBD2; V gene: TRBV2; J gene: TRBJ2-3; clone size: many; CDR3 DNA: TGTGCCAGCAGTGAGACTAGCGGGGGTGCAGATACGCAGTATTTT; CDR3 protein: CASSETSGGADTQYF
D gene: -; V gene: TRBV18; J gene: TRBJ2-7; clone size: many; CDR3 DNA: TGTGCCAGCTCACCCCCCACCTACTACGAGCAGTACTTC; CDR3 protein: CASSPPTYYEQYF
D gene: -; V gene: TRBV5-6; J gene: TRBJ2-7; clone size: -; CDR3 DNA: TGTGCCAGCAGCTTGGACTATGGGGGCGGCTACGAGCAGTACTTC; CDR3 protein: CASSLDYGGGYEQYF
D gene: -; V gene: TRBV30; J gene: TRBJ2-5; clone size: -; CDR3 DNA: TGTGCCTGGAGTGTCAGGAGGATACAAGAGACCCAGTACTTC; CDR3 protein: CAWSVRRIQETQYF
D gene: TRBD1; V gene: TRBV14; J gene: TRBJ2-7; clone size: many; CDR3 DNA: TGTGCCAGCAGTCGTCCCGGGACAGTATGCTACGAGCAGTACTTC; CDR3 protein: CASSRPGTVCYEQYF
D gene: TRBD2; V gene: TRBV29-1; J gene: TRBJ2-1; clone size: -; CDR3 DNA: TGCACCATACGGGGGCTAGCGGGTACGGATGAGCAGTTCTTC; CDR3 protein: CTIRGLAGTDEQFF
D gene: TRBD2; V gene: TRBV7-2; J gene: TRBJ2-7; clone size: -; CDR3 DNA: TGTGCCAGCAGCTCCCATGGACTAGCGGGAGGGGAGCAGTACTTC; CDR3 protein: CASSSHGLAGGEQYF
D gene: -; V gene: TRBV12-3/TRBV12-4; J gene: TRBJ1-5; clone size: few; CDR3 DNA: TGTGCCAGCAGTCTGGGGGCCTATAGCAATCAGCCCCAGCATTTT; CDR3 protein: CASSLGAYSNQPQHF
D gene: -; V gene: TRBV7-2; J gene: TRBJ1-5; clone size: few; CDR3 DNA: TGTGCCAGCAGCTTAGTTCATGGAGGTGATCAGCCCCAGCATTTT; CDR3 protein: CASSLVHGGDQPQHF
D gene: -; V gene: TRBV7-9; J gene: TRBJ2-4; clone size: -; CDR3 DNA: TGTGCCAGCAGCTTAGAGGGGGTAGGCATTCAGTACTTC; CDR3 protein: CASSLEGVGIQYF
D gene: -; V gene: TRBV15; J gene: TRBJ2-7; clone size: many; CDR3 DNA: TGTGCCACCAGCAGAGATCTTGAATTCTCCTACGAGCAGTACTTC; CDR3 protein: CATSRDLEFSYEQYF